What follows are 18 T cell receptor beta chains derived from one specimen sequenced in a study of blood T cell repertoires in COVID-19. TCRdb keeps only in-frame clones here, not all; method: immunoSEQ multiplex PCR. The profile covers under 95,000 clones, with around 90% appearing a single time and 40% to 55% taken by the ten largest. Sequencing input: peripheral blood. The receptors originated from a human donor in a cohort sampled during active COVID-19.

In its sample, this clone was seen a few times. The genes are TRBV5-5 and TRBJ2-1, with 10 bases identical to TRBD1. V was pared by 0 bases and J by 6 bases, with 6 bases of the junction left unmatched. The length of the CDR3 is 16 residues. Germline V gives CDR1 SGHKS, CDR2 YYEKEE (reference sequence). CDR3 sequence reads: CASSLGWGQGINEQFF. In DNA, the CDR3 is TGTGCCAGCAGCTTGGGGTGGGGACAGGGGATCAATGAGCAGTTCTTC.

The V and J genes are TRBV15 and TRBJ2-7; 7 nucleotides line up with TRBD1. With 9 bases clipped from V and 2 bases from J, the junction kept 10 bases outside the gene matches. CDR3 length equals 14 residues. Germline assignment: CDR1 LNHNV and CDR2 YYDKDF (reference sequence). CDR3 sequence (DNA): TGTGCCACTCGAACGGGACAGAGGACCTACGAGCAGTACTTC. Encoded protein: CATRTGQRTYEQYF.

This clone was observed once. The V call is TRBV29-1, the J call TRBJ2-1; D is possibly TRBD1 (5 bases). Trimming pared 7 bases from V and 7 bases from J, leaving 14 bases between. The CDR3 covers 12 residues. In germline, CDR1 is SQVTM, CDR2 ANQGSEA. The CDR3 loop reads CSDQGSWNEQFF. The CDR3, as DNA: TGCAGCGATCAGGGATCTTGGAATGAGCAGTTCTTC.

The chain has TRBV7-8 and TRBJ1-3; possibly TRBD1 for D (5 bases). Germline V gives CDR1 SGHVS, CDR2 FQNEAQ. The CDR3 loop spans 14 amino acids. Trimming removed 11 bases from V and 3 bases from J, with 17 bases in between. The CDR3, as DNA: TGTGCCGCTCGACCGGGGGACGGTGGAAACACCATATATTTT. Encoded protein: CAARPGDGGNTIYF.

CDR3 in amino acids: CASSPKSVNEKLFF. In DNA, the CDR3 is TGTGCCAGCTCACCAAAGAGCGTTAATGAAAAACTGTTTTTT. The rearrangement links TRBV18 to TRBJ1-4; D remains ambiguous. Trimming removed 2 bases from V and 4 bases from J, with 8 bases in between. This CDR3 is 14 amino acids long. Germline values: CDR1 KGHSH, CDR2 LQKENI. The whole variable domain, remainder taken from reference TRBV18 and TRBJ1-4, is NAGVMQNPRHLVRRRGQEARLRCSPMKGHSHVYWYRQLPEEGLKFMVYLQKENIIDESGMPKERFSAEFPKEGPSILRIQQVVRGDSAAYFCASSPKSVNEKLFFGSGTQLSVL.

This chain links TRBV21-1 with TRBJ1-1; the table's TRBD1 call for D was not verified on the DNA. TRBV21-1 is recorded as a pseudogene. This CDR3 comprises 15 residues. The CDR3 bases are TGTGCCAGCAGCTCTCCCGGGACAGGGGGAACTGAAGCTTTCTTT. Translated, it gives CASSSPGTGGTEAFF.

The chain is built from TRBV11-2 and TRBJ1-3; D is possibly TRBD1 (6 bases). The CDR3 has 16 amino acids. The ends were cut back, 2 bases at V and 4 bases at J, with 15 bases in the middle. The germline V gene has CDR1 SGHAT and CDR2 FQNNGV. The CDR3: CASSLLGRGSGNTIYF. Here the CDR3 DNA reads TGTGCCAGCAGCTTATTGGGGAGGGGGTCGGGAAACACCATATATTTT.

This clone was found a few times. This sequence joins TRBV2 and TRBJ2-7; the match to TRBD1 covers 10 bases. Germline V gene data show CDR1 as SNHLY and CDR2 as FYNNEI. This CDR3 is built from 13 residues. V lost 10 bases to trimming and J lost 3 bases; unmatched junction nucleotides: 6. CDR3 sequence: CANRDRGYYEQYF. The CDR3 DNA reads as TGTGCCAACAGGGACAGGGGCTACTACGAGCAGTACTTC.

The rearrangement links TRBV5-1 to TRBJ2-3, with 11 bases lining up with TRBD2. The germline CDR1 and CDR2 sequences are SGHRS and YFSETQ. The CDR3 totals 16 residues. Trimming took 4 bases from V and 2 from J; bases not matched to a gene: 6. CDR3 protein: CASSQLAGENTDTQYF. Written as DNA, the CDR3 is TGCGCCAGCAGCCAACTAGCGGGAGAGAACACAGATACGCAGTATTTT.

The J gene is TRBJ1-1, the V gene TRBV10-3; perhaps TRBD1 as D (5 bases). Germline V gene sequence: CDR1 ENHRY, CDR2 SYGVKD. The V end lost 6 bases, the J end lost 1 base, and 15 bases lay between the germline ends. The CDR3 has 15 residues. The CDR3 spells CAISKTTETNTEAFF. The CDR3 DNA reads TGTGCCATCAGCAAAACGACAGAGACGAACACTGAAGCTTTCTTT.

This clone has just a few counts. The chain employs TRBV9 and TRBJ1-1; D remains unclear. The CDR3 is 13 residues long. The germline CDR1 and CDR2 sequences are SGDLS and YYNGEE. The V gene lost 4 bases and the J gene lost 4 bases, with 11 bases spanning the gap. CDR3 loop: CASSRGVSTEAFF. The CDR3 nucleotides read TGTGCCAGCAGCCGCGGCGTGAGCACTGAAGCTTTCTTT.

The chain is built from TRBV10-2 and TRBJ1-3; 8 bases are a match to TRBD1. Trimming cost V 4 bases and J 1 base; bases outside gene matches: 3. Germline V gives CDR1 WSHSY, CDR2 SAAADI. This CDR3 region has 15 residues. The CDR3 DNA reads as TGCGCCAGCAGTGGGACAGGGAGATCTGGAAACACCATATATTTT. This gives the protein CASSGTGRSGNTIYF.

V is TRBV6-2 or TRBV6-3 and J is TRBJ1-1; 8 positions agree with TRBD1. The V gene's germline CDR1 is MNHEY and CDR2 SVGEGT. Germline trimming cut 0 bases from V and 0 bases from J; bases unmatched to any gene: 9. CDR3 size: 18 residues. CDR3 sequence: CASSYSAGGTPLNTEAFF. The CDR3 DNA reads TGTGCCAGCAGTTACTCGGCAGGGGGCACCCCTTTGAACACTGAAGCTTTCTTT.

The chain combines TRBV9 with TRBJ2-1; D gene uncertain. The CDR3 covers 16 residues. Trimming removed 2 bases at V and 0 bases at J, with 12 bases between. Germline lookup yields CDR1 SGDLS and CDR2 YYNGEE. DNA of the CDR3: TGTGCCAGCAGCGTCACCCAGGTGAGCTCCTACAATGAGCAGTTCTTC. This codes for CASSVTQVSSYNEQFF.

About this clone: A read error may produce the germline difference seen at one junction end. This chain joins TRBV6-6 and TRBJ2-1; TRBD1 might be the D (5 bases). The CDR3 totals 14 residues. CDR1 MNHNY and CDR2 SVGAGI come from the germline V gene (reference sequence). CDR3 nucleotides: TGTGCCAGCAGTTATTCCCAGGGCTACGATGAGCAGTTCTTC. Residues: CASSYSQGYDEQFF.

The chain combines TRBV7-9 with TRBJ2-4; D might be TRBD2 (5 bases). The CDR3 totals 12 residues. CDR1 SEHNR and CDR2 FQNEAQ come from the germline V gene (reference sequence). V was cut by 8 bases and J by 11 bases, with 16 bases left in between. The CDR3 DNA sequence: TGTGCCAGCTGTGACTATAGGGCCCTTCAGTACTTC. Protein sequence: CASCDYRALQYF.

The rearrangement links TRBV4-3 to TRBJ2-1; 8 bases are shared with TRBD2. Germline CDR1 LGHNA, CDR2 YSLEER. The CDR3 spans 16 residues. The J segment lost 4 bases and the V segment lost 0 bases, leaving 5 bases of the junction unmatched. CDR3 loop: CASSQDTGGGYNEQFF. CDR3 nucleotide sequence: TGCGCCAGCAGCCAAGATACGGGGGGGGGTTACAATGAGCAGTTCTTC.

This clone appeared once. The gene calls are TRBV19 and TRBJ2-2; 8 nucleotides match TRBD2. CDR1 and CDR2 (germline): LNHDA, SQIVND (reference sequence). With V trimmed by 6 bases and J by 0 bases, 9 bases remained unmatched. The CDR3 runs to 17 residues. The CDR3: CASSPLLAGTNTGELFF. CDR3 nucleotide sequence: TGTGCCAGTAGCCCTCTATTAGCGGGGACGAACACCGGGGAGCTGTTTTTT.